In this sample, the clone carrying this T cell receptor beta chain turned up once. Its antigen remains unknown. TCRdb's copy holds only in-frame clones and misses some; the assay was immunoSEQ multiplex PCR. The table records 30,000 to 45,000 clones, about 87% of them present only once. These data are taken from a study of T cells in localized non-small cell lung cancer. Trimming pared 8 bases from V and 2 bases from J, leaving 8 bases between. The CDR3 extends over 12 amino acids. Germline CDR1 and CDR2: SEHNR and FQNEAQ (reference sequence). Findings and limits, study-wide: Across samples, adjacent lung featured a median roughly 60 of the top 100 tumor clones. Longer overall survival was associated with a higher density of T cells in the blood. Compared with tumor, uninvolved adjacent lung displayed greater T cell clonality, ranking highest overall.

This clonotype was sampled from a woman aged 40-69 years with stage I lung adenocarcinoma. The sample here was peripheral blood, taken before any cancer treatment. V is TRBV7-9 and J is TRBJ2-3; a possible D gene is TRBD2 (6 bases). The CDR3 loop reads CASRRDTDTQYF. In DNA, the CDR3 is TGTGCCAGCCGGCGGGACACAGATACGCAGTATTTT.